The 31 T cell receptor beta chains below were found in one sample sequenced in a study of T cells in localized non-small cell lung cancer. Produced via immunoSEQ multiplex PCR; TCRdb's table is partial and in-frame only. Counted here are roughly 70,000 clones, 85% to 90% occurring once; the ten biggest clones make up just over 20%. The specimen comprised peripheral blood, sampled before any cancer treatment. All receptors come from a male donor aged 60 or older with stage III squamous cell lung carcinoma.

CDR3 protein: CASSVTDETAYNEQFF. CDR3 DNA sequence: TGTGCCAGCAGTGTAACGGATGAGACAGCGTACAATGAGCAGTTCTTC. V usage is TRBV2 and J usage is TRBJ2-1, with D maybe TRBD1 (5 bases). V dropped 4 bases and J dropped 4 bases, with 17 bases sitting between them. Germline CDR1 is SNHLY and CDR2 is FYNNEI. The CDR3 sequence is 16 residues long.

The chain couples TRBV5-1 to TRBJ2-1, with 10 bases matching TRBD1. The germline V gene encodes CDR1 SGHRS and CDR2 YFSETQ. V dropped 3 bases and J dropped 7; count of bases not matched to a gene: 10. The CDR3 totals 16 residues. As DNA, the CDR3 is TGCGCCAGCAGCTCCATCACCGGGACAGGGGTAAATGAGCAGTTCTTC. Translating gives CASSSITGTGVNEQFF.

CDR3 sequence (DNA): TGTGCCAGCAGCTCAAGGGGGCAGGGTACAGATACGCAGTATTTT. Its protein product is CASSSRGQGTDTQYF. The rearrangement uses TRBV7-2 and TRBJ2-3; 7 bases align to TRBD1. CDR3 size: 15 residues. Germline CDR1 SGHTA, CDR2 FQGNSA. V was pared by 4 bases and J by 3 bases, with 7 bases of the junction left unmatched.

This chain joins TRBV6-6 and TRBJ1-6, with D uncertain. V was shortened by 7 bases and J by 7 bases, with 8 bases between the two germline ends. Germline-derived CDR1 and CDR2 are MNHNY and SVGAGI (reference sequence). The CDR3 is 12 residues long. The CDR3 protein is CASMPGNSPLHF. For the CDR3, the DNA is TGTGCCAGCATGCCGGGGAATTCACCCCTCCACTTT.

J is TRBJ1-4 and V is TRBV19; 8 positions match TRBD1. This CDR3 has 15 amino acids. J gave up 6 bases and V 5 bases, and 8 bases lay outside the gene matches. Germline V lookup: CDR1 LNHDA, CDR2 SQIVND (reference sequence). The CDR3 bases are TGTGCCAGTAGTGGACAGGGAGGCTTTGATGAAAAACTGTTTTTT. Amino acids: CASSGQGGFDEKLFF.

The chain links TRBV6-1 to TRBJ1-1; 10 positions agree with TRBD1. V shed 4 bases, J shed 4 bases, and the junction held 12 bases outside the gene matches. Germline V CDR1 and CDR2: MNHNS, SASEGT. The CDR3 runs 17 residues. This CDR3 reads CASSAGTGVWSGTEAFF. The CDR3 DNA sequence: TGTGCCAGCAGTGCCGGGACAGGGGTCTGGTCGGGCACTGAAGCTTTCTTT.

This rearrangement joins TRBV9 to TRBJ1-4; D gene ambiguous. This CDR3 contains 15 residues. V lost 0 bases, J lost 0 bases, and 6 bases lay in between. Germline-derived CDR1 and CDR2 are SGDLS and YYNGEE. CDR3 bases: TGTGCCAGCAGCGTAGACGAGGCAACTAATGAAAAACTGTTTTTT. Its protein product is CASSVDEATNEKLFF.

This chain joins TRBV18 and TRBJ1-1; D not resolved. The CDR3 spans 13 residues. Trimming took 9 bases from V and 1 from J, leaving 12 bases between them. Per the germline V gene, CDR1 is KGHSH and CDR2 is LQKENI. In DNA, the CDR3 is TGTGCCAGTTTACTTCTAGGGAACACTGAAGCTTTCTTT. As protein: CASLLLGNTEAFF.

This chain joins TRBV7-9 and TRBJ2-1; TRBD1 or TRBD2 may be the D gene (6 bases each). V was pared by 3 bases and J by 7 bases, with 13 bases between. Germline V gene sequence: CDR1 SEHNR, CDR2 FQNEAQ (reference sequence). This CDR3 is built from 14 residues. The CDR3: CASSFVSGANEQFF. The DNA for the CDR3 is TGTGCCAGCAGCTTTGTCTCGGGGGCGAATGAGCAGTTCTTC.

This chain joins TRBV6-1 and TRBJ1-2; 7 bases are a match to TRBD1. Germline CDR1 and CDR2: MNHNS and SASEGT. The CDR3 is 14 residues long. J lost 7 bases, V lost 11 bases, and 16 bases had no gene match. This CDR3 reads CAANRGSLGVGYTF. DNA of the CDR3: TGTGCCGCGAACAGGGGTTCCCTAGGGGTTGGCTACACCTTC.

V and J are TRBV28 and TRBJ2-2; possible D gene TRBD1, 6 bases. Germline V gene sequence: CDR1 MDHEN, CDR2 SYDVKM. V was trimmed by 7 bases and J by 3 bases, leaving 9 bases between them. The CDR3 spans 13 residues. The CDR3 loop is CASTQGHTGELFF. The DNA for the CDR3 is TGTGCCAGCACCCAGGGGCACACCGGGGAGCTGTTTTTT.

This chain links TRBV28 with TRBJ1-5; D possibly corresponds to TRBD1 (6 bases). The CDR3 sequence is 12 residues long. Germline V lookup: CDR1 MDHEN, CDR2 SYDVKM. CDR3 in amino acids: CDRSRGQQPQHF. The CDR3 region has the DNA TGTGATCGGAGCAGGGGTCAGCAGCCCCAGCATTTT.

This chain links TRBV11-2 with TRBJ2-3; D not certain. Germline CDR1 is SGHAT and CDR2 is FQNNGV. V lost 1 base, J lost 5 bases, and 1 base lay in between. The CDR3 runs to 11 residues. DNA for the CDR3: TGTGCCAGCAGCTTAGGAGATACGCAGTATTTT. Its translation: CASSLGDTQYF.

The CDR3 protein is CASSDREVGYTF. The CDR3 DNA is TGTGCCAGCTCTGACAGGGAGGTTGGCTACACCTTC. This sequence joins TRBV19 and TRBJ1-2, with 7 nucleotides matching TRBD1. This CDR3 region has 12 residues. V was pared by 9 bases and J by 7 bases, with 8 bases of the junction left unmatched. Germline V gene lookup returns CDR1 LNHDA and CDR2 SQIVND (reference sequence). Variable domain in full (rest from reference TRBV19 and TRBJ1-2): DGGITQSPKYLFRKEGQNVTLSCEQNLNHDAMYWYRQDPGQGLRLIYYSQIVNDFQKGDIAEGYSVSREKKESFPLTVTSAQKNPTAFYLCASSDREVGYTFGSGTRLTVV.

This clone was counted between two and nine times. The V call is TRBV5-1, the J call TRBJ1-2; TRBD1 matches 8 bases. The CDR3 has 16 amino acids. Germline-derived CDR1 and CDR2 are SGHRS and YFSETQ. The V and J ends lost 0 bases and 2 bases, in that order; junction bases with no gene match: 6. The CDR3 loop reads CASSLGAGGENYGYTF. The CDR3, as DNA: TGCGCCAGCAGCTTGGGGGCAGGGGGCGAGAACTATGGCTACACCTTC.

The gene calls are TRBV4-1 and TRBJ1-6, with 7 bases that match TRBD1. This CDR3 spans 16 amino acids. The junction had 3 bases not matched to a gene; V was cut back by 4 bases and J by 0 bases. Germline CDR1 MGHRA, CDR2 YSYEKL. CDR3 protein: CASSRDRSSYNSPLHF. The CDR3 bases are TGCGCCAGCAGCCGGGACAGAAGCTCCTATAATTCACCCCTCCACTTT.

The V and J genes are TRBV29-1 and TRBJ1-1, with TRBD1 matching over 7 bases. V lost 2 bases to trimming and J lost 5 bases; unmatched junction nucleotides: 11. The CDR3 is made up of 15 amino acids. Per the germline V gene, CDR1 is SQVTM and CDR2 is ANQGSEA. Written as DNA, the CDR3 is TGCAGCGTTGAAACCACAAGGGGGCCGGGGACTGAAGCTTTCTTT. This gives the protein CSVETTRGPGTEAFF.

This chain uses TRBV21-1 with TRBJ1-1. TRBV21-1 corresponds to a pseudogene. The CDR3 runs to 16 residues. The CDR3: CASSKQPRWSGTEAFF. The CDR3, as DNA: TGTGCCAGCAGCAAGCAGCCCCGATGGTCGGGCACTGAAGCTTTCTTT.

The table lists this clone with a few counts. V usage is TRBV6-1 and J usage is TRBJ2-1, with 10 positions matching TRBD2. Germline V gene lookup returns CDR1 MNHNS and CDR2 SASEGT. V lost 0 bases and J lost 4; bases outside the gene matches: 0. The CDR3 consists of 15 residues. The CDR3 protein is CASSEASGGYNEQFF. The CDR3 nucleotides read TGTGCCAGCAGTGAAGCTAGCGGGGGGTACAATGAGCAGTTCTTC.

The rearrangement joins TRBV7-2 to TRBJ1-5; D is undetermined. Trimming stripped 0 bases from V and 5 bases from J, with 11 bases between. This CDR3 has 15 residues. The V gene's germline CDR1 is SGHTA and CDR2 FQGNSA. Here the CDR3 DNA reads TGTGCCAGCAGCTTAGCGGACGGCCGTTATCAGCCCCAGCATTTT. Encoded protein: CASSLADGRYQPQHF.

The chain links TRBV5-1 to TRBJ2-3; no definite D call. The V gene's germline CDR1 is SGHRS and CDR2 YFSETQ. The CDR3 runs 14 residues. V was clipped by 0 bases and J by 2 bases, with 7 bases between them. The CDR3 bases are TGCGCCAGCAGCTTGGAAGGGTTCACAGATACGCAGTATTTT. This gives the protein CASSLEGFTDTQYF.

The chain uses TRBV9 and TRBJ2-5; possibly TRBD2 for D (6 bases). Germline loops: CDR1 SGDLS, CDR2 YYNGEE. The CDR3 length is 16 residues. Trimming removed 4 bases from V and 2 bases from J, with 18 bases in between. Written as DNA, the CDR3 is TGTGCCAGCAGCCGGGGGAGGAAGACCCAACAAGAGACCCAGTACTTC. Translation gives CASSRGRKTQQETQYF.

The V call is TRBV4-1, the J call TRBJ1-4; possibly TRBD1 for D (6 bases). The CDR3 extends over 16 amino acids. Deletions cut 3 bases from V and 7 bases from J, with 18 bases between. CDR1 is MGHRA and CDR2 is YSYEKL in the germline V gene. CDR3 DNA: TGCGCCAGCAGCCAGGGCTACCAGGGGAATGCTGAAAAACTGTTTTTT. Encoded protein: CASSQGYQGNAEKLFF.

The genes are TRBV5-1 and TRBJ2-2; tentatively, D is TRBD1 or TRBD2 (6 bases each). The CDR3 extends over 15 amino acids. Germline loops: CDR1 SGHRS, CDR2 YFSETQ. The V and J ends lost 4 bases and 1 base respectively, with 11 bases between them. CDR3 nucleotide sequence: TGCGCCAGCAGCCTACAGGGAGGGAACACCGGGGAGCTGTTTTTT. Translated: CASSLQGGNTGELFF.

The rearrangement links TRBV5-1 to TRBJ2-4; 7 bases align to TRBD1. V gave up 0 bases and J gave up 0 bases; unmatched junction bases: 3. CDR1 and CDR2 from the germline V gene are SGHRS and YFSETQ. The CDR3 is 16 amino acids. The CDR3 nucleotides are TGCGCCAGCAGCTTGGGACAGGGAGTAGCCAAAAACATTCAGTACTTC. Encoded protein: CASSLGQGVAKNIQYF.

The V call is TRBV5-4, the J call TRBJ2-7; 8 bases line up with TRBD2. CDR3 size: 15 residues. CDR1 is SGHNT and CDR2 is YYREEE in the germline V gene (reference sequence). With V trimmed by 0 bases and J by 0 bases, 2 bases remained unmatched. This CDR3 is CASSLVGGGSYEQYF. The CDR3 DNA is TGTGCCAGCAGCTTGGTCGGGGGGGGCTCCTACGAGCAGTACTTC.

CDR3 DNA: TGTGCCAGCAGCCTCTCTGGCTCGGGACAGGGGAACAATGAGCAGTTCTTC. Translating gives CASSLSGSGQGNNEQFF. The chain links TRBV4-2 to TRBJ2-1, with 10 bases identical to TRBD1. Trimming cost V 4 bases and J 5 bases; bases outside gene matches: 11. The germline gives CDR1 LGHNA, CDR2 YNFKEQ. This CDR3 has 17 residues.

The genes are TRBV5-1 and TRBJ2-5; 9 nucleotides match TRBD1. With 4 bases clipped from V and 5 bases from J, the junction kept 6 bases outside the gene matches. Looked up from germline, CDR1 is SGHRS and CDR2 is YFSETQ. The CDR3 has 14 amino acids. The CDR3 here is CASSLTGGGETQYF. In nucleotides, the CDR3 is TGCGCCAGCAGCCTGACAGGGGGTGGGGAGACCCAGTACTTC.

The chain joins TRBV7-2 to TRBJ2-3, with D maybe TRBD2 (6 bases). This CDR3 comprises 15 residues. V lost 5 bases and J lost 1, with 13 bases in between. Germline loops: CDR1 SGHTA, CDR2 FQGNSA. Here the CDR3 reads CASSSRGARTDTQYF. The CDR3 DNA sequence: TGTGCCAGCAGCAGCCGCGGGGCCCGCACAGATACGCAGTATTTT.

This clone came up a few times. The DNA for the CDR3 is TGCAGTGCTAGTAAACGGTCCGAAGCTTTCTTT. It is translated as CSASKRSEAFF. The gene calls are TRBV20-1 and TRBJ1-1; unclear D gene. The V gene's germline CDR1 is DFQATT and CDR2 SNEGSKA (reference sequence). This CDR3 contains 11 residues. V dropped 3 bases and J dropped 8 bases, with 10 bases sitting between them.

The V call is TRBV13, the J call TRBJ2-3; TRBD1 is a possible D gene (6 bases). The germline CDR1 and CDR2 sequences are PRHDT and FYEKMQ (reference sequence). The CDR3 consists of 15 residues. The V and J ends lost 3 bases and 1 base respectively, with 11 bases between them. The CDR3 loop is CASSFTQGGTDTQYF. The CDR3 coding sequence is TGTGCCAGCAGCTTTACACAGGGCGGCACAGATACGCAGTATTTT.